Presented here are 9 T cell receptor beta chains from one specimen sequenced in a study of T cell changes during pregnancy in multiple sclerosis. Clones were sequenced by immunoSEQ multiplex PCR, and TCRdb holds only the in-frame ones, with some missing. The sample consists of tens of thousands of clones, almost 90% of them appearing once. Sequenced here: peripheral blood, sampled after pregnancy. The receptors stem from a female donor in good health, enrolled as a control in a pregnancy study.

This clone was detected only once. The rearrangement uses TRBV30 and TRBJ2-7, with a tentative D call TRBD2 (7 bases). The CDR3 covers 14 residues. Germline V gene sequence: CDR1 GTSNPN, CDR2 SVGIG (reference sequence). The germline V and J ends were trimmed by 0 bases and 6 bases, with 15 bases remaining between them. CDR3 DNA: TGTGCCTGGAGTGTCCCCCCCGGGGGGCGCGAGCAGTACTTC. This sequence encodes CAWSVPPGGREQYF.

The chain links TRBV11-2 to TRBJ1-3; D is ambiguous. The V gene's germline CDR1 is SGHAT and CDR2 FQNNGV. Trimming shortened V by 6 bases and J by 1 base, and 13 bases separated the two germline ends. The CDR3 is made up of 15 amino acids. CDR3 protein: CASSLGGVSGNTIYF. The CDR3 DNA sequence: TGTGCCAGCAGTTTGGGCGGGGTGTCTGGAAACACCATATATTTT. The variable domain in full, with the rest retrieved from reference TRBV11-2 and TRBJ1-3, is EAGVAQSPRYKIIEKRQSVAFWCNPISGHATLYWYQQILGQGPKLLIQFQNNGVVDDSQLPKDRFSAERLKGVDSTLKIQPAKLEDSAVYLCASSLGGVSGNTIYFGEGSWLTVV.

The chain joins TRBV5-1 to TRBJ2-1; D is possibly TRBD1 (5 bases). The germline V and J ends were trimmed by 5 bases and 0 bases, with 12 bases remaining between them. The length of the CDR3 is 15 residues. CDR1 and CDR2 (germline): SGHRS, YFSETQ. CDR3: CASRYSGRSYNEQFF. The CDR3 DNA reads TGCGCCAGCAGGTATTCAGGGCGCTCCTACAATGAGCAGTTCTTC.

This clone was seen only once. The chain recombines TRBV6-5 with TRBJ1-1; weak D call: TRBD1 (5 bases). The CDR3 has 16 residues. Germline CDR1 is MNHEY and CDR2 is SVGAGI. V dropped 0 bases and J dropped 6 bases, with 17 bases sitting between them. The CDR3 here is CASSYSGGVGKAEAFF. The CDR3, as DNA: TGTGCCAGCAGTTACTCGGGGGGGGTTGGGAAGGCTGAAGCTTTCTTT.

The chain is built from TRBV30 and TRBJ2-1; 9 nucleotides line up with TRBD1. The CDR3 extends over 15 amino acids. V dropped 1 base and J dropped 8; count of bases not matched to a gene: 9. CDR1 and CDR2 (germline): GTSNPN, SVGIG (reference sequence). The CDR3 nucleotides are TGTGCCTGGAGTGGGGGACAGGGTCGTGTGTATGAGCAGTTCTTC. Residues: CAWSGGQGRVYEQFF.

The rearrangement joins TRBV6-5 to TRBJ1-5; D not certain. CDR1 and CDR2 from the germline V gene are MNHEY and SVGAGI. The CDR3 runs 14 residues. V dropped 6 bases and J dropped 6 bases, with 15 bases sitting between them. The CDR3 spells CASRNPGPGQPQHF. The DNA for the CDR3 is TGTGCCAGCAGAAACCCTGGCCCGGGTCAGCCCCAGCATTTT.

The DNA for the CDR3 is TGTGCCAGTAGTATAGATCAGGGACAGGGGTCTGGCTACACCTTC. This translates into CASSIDQGQGSGYTF. This chain joins TRBV19 and TRBJ1-2, with 10 positions matching TRBD1. CDR1 and CDR2 (germline): LNHDA, SQIVND (reference sequence). CDR3 size: 15 residues. V lost 0 bases, J lost 7 bases, and 5 bases stayed unmatched.

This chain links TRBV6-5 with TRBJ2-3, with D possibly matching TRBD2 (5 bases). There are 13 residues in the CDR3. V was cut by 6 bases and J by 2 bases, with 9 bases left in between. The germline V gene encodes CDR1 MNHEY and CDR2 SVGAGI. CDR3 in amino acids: CASRGLSTDTQYF. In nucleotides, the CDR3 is TGTGCCAGCAGAGGACTTTCCACAGATACGCAGTATTTT.

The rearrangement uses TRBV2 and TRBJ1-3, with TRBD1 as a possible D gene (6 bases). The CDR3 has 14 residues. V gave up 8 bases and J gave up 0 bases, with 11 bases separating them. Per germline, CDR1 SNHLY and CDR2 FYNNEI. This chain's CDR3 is CASRTDSSGNTIYF. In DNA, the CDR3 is TGTGCCAGCCGGACGGACAGCTCTGGAAACACCATATATTTT.